The entry below describes one T cell receptor beta chain. The data stem from a study of shared clonotypes between healthy human individuals. The assay was immunoSEQ multiplex PCR, and TCRdb's table has in-frame clones only and misses some. The table has some 1.1 million clones, 77% seen once; the top ten hold roughly 0.82%. CDR1 is LNHDA and CDR2 is SQIVND in the germline V gene (reference sequence). The CDR3 is 17 amino acids. The sequence derives from a man between 18 and 29 years old in good health. Some clones in this sample may be carry-over from other donors' samples. The J gene is TRBJ1-1, the V gene TRBV19; no firm D call. The sequencing sample was made of memory CD4+ T cells from PBMCs. Subset described: CD45RA-negative fraction. The CDR3, as DNA: TGTGGATCCCGGCCCGTTAGTGGGTTTGGGAGGAACACTGAAGCTTTCTTT. It yields the protein CGSRPVSGFGRNTEAFF. Full variable domain (rest looked up from reference TRBV19 and TRBJ1-1): DGGITQSPKYLFRKEGQNVTLSCEQNLNHDAMYWYRQDPGQGLRLIYYSQIVNDFQKGDIAEGYSVSREKKESFPLTVTSAQKNPTAFYLCGSRPVSGFGRNTEAFFGQGTRLTVV.